Shown below are 5 T cell receptor beta chains from a single sample sequenced in a study of CD8+CD57+ T cells in acquired aplastic anemia. Genomic DNA served as template for TCR beta VDJ and CDR3 profiling. Via MiXCR, TCRdb re-called the reads, giving one row per CDR3 protein. The table includes fewer than 300,000 distinct CDR3 sequences, less than 85% detected once. The authors sequenced patients whose flow cytometry had shown CD8+CD57+ cell expansion. The material sequenced was sorted CD4+, CD8+, or CD8+CD57+ T cells (not recorded which) from PBMCs. Receptor source: a human donor with aplastic anemia.

About this clonotype itself: The conserved final phenylalanine or tryptophan is absent from the CDR3, which likely points to a read error. V and J are TRBV2 and TRBJ2-3; 10 nucleotides match TRBD2. CDR3 length: 14 amino acids. Germline loops: CDR1 SNHLY, CDR2 FYNNEI. After removal of 6 bases from V and 6 bases from J, the junction contained 6 bases not matched to a gene. The CDR3 loop is CASSLAGGDDTQYV. CDR3 bases: TGTGCCAGCAGCTTAGCGGGAGGAGACGATACGCAGTATGTT.

This clonotype was picked up one time. This chain joins TRBV7-9 and TRBJ1-4, with D unresolved. V lost 5 bases, J lost 16 bases, and 26 bases lay in between. There are 15 residues in the CDR3. Germline V gene data show CDR1 as SEHNR and CDR2 as FQNEAQ (reference sequence). The CDR3 here is CASSIGGGGNETQFF. In DNA form, the CDR3 reads TGTGCCAGCAGCATCGGCGGAGGCGGGAATGAAACGCAGTTTTTT.

The chain links TRBV24-1 to TRBJ2-7; D possibly corresponds to TRBD1 (5 bases). This CDR3 region has 16 residues. The germline V gene has CDR1 KGHDR and CDR2 SFDVKD. Trimming removed 7 bases from V and 6 bases from J, with 24 bases in between. In DNA form, the CDR3 reads TGTGCCACCAGGGCACCGGACACCGCGGAGCTGGCCGAGCAGTACGTC. Translating gives CATRAPDTAELAEQYV.

The chain recombines TRBV7-8 with TRBJ2-7, with unresolved D. This CDR3 spans 18 amino acids. CDR1 is SGHVS and CDR2 is FQNEAQ in the germline V gene. Between the trimmed V and J ends, which lost 4 bases and 1 base, there was a span of 23 bases. The CDR3 DNA reads as TGTGCCAGCAGCTCTCATCCAGACGGTACGGCCCTTTCCTACGAGCAGTACGTC. It translates to CASSSHPDGTALSYEQYV.

V gene TRBV7-2 combines with J gene TRBJ2-1, with D tentatively TRBD1 or TRBD2 (5 bases each). This CDR3 has 20 residues. Germline V CDR1 and CDR2: SGHTA, FQGNSA. Trimming shortened V by 3 bases and J by 3 bases, and 27 bases separated the two germline ends. The CDR3 sequence: CASSFSSSQSSGGYYNEQFF. In DNA form, the CDR3 reads TGTGCCAGCAGCTTTTCCAGCAGTCAGTCTAGTGGGGGATACTACAATGAGCAGTTCTTC.